A selection of T cell receptor beta chains follows, all from one sample in a study of monozygotic twins with cystic fibrosis. Generated by immunoSEQ multiplex PCR, the TCRdb table keeps only in-frame clones and is missing some. The sample has around 10,000 clones; roughly 99.4% are singletons. What was sequenced was blood. These receptor sequences come from a man aged 18 to 29 with cystic fibrosis. Each CDR3 is given with its conserved first and last residue.

J gene,V gene,CDR3 protein
TRBJ2-7,TRBV11-2,CASSSSYEQYF
TRBJ2-7,TRBV4-3,CASSQDLAGGPVNEQYF
TRBJ2-3,TRBV7-2,CASSLVAGGTDTQYF
TRBJ2-2,TRBV4-3,CASSPSGGAVVPGELFF
TRBJ1-1,TRBV5-4,CASSLARQTGAAFF
TRBJ1-4,TRBV5-1,CASSPEGQGAWEKLFF
TRBJ1-5,TRBV4-1,CASSQEPGGIGNQPQHF
TRBJ1-2,TRBV18,CASSTTENYGYTF
TRBJ2-7,TRBV27,CASSLAGSSYEQYF
TRBJ2-7,TRBV30,CAWSSLRDSYYEQYF
TRBJ1-3,TRBV11-2,CASRMTSRRNTIYF
TRBJ1-2,TRBV18,CASSEERGQGYTF
TRBJ2-2,TRBV6-5,CASSYDTYTGELFF
TRBJ1-1,TRBV7-2,CASSLVTGTQTRTTEAFF
TRBJ2-4,TRBV9,CASSTTHRAKNIQYF
TRBJ2-5,TRBV29-1,CSLRVRETQYF
TRBJ1-6,TRBV4-2,CASSHTRDHYNSPLHF
TRBJ2-4,TRBV6-5,CASSYGGQGQNIQYF
TRBJ2-2,TRBV6-4,CASSDSPPGRVGRPDNTGELFF
TRBJ1-6,TRBV19,CASSPNRESSYNSPLHF
TRBJ1-5,TRBV19,CASSIRNQPQHF
TRBJ2-2,TRBV15,CATSRDPLAGVIGGELFF
TRBJ2-1,TRBV7-6,CASNKGENYNEQFF
TRBJ2-7,TRBV9,CASSVDLGNYEQYF
TRBJ2-1,TRBV20-1,CSARIGREQFF
TRBJ1-5,TRBV19,CASSVLRGRDQPQHF
TRBJ1-5,TRBV6-4,CASSARGGNQPQHF
TRBJ2-5,TRBV7-2,CASSLRGRETQYF
TRBJ2-5,TRBV5-5,CASSSASGSQETQYF
TRBJ1-2,TRBV7-2,CATRQDPYGYTF
TRBJ1-5,TRBV10-3,CAISEPGARNQPQHF